This T cell receptor (beta chain) was retrieved from a study of T-cell reconstitution after alpha-beta-depleted transplantation in children. Points from the study as a whole: Several hundred expanded graft clones reportedly gave rise to the alpha-beta T cells present about two months after transplant. At day 60, the high TCRbeta diversity found in some patients originated from recipient T cells and thymic progenitors that had survived.

In this sample, this clonotype turned up a few times. Its antigen is as yet unknown. Unique molecular identifiers were incorporated when the TCRbeta library was constructed. From the PCR reads, TCRdb called clonotypes with MiXCR, one entry per CDR3 protein. Among approximately 250,000 distinct CDR3 sequences listed, over 20% were seen once. The ends were cut back, 3 bases at V and 2 bases at J, with 11 bases in the middle. CDR3 length: 14 amino acids. The germline gives CDR1 MGHRA, CDR2 YSYEKL. Source: PBMCs, taken before TCRalphabeta/CD19-depleted stem cell transplant. This sequence was found in a girl aged 2 to 10 with Fanconi anemia, due to receive a stem cell transplant. The chain couples TRBV4-1 to TRBJ2-7, with a weak D call TRBD1 (6 bases). CDR3 sequence: CASSQRDTTYEQYF. The CDR3, as DNA: TGCGCCAGCAGCCAGAGGGACACTACCTACGAGCAGTACTTC.